The rows below give T cell receptor beta chains drawn from one sample of a study of blood T cell repertoires in COVID-19. Repertoires were generated with immunoSEQ multiplex PCR, while TCRdb's copy carries only in-frame clones and drops some. The profile shows roughly 78,000 clones, 83% of them singletons. Sequenced: peripheral blood. The receptors were gathered from a woman of 80 years or more with acute or convalescent COVID-19. Both conserved end residues are part of each CDR3. The D gene is left open where the match is weak. Size is stated for part of the rows, as once, few or many counts, or as a class when the clone is expanded.

D: -; J: TRBJ1-1; size: -; V: TRBV9; CDR3: CASSPRAENTEAFF; DNA: TGTGCCAGCAGCCCCCGTGCAGAGAACACTGAAGCTTTCTTT
D: TRBD1; J: TRBJ2-6; size: -; V: TRBV19; CDR3: CASSMTGGAGANVLTF; DNA: TGTGCCAGTAGTATGACAGGGGGCGCTGGGGCCAACGTCCTGACTTTC
D: TRBD1; J: TRBJ2-2; size: -; V: TRBV29-1; CDR3: CSVGTGLAGELFF; DNA: TGCAGCGTGGGGACAGGGCTCGCCGGGGAGCTGTTTTTT
D: TRBD2; J: TRBJ2-7; size: -; V: TRBV7-7; CDR3: CASSARLAGEQYF; DNA: TGTGCCAGCAGCGCCCGACTAGCGGGCGAGCAGTACTTC
D: -; J: TRBJ2-2; size: -; V: TRBV5-1; CDR3: CASSSQGNTGELFF; DNA: TGCGCCAGCAGCAGCCAGGGGAACACCGGGGAGCTGTTTTTT
D: -; J: TRBJ1-1; size: -; V: TRBV14; CDR3: CASSQEGGVNTEAFF; DNA: TGTGCCAGCAGCCAAGAAGGGGGGGTGAACACTGAAGCTTTCTTT
D: TRBD1; J: TRBJ1-1; size: -; V: TRBV28; CDR3: CASSGGGQGATEAFF; DNA: TGTGCCAGCAGCGGTGGGGGACAGGGAGCCACTGAAGCTTTCTTT
D: -; J: TRBJ1-5; size: -; V: TRBV7-8; CDR3: CASSFTGNSDQPQHF; DNA: TGTGCCAGCAGCTTCACGGGGAACTCTGATCAGCCCCAGCATTTT
D: TRBD2; J: TRBJ2-7; size: few; V: TRBV5-4; CDR3: CASSSFGGSHEQYF; DNA: TGTGCCAGCAGCTCTTTTGGCGGGAGCCACGAGCAGTACTTC
D: TRBD1; J: TRBJ2-2; size: -; V: TRBV7-6; CDR3: CASSPRPGTGVDAGELFF; DNA: TGTGCCAGCAGCCCGCGTCCCGGGACAGGGGTCGACGCCGGGGAGCTGTTTTTT
D: TRBD1; J: TRBJ2-5; size: -; V: TRBV6-6; CDR3: CASKSFRGETQYF; DNA: TGTGCCAGCAAGTCTTTCAGGGGGGAGACCCAGTACTTC
D: -; J: TRBJ2-2; size: -; V: TRBV9; CDR3: CASTPTTYNTGELFF; DNA: TGTGCCAGCACCCCCACTACTTACAACACCGGGGAGCTGTTTTTT
D: TRBD2; J: TRBJ2-1; size: -; V: TRBV4-1; CDR3: CASSRSLAGAYGDEQFF; DNA: TGCGCCAGCAGCCGCTCGCTAGCGGGAGCCTACGGCGATGAGCAGTTCTTC
D: -; J: TRBJ1-4; size: -; V: TRBV5-6; CDR3: CASTSPGLDEKLFF; DNA: TGTGCCAGCACCTCACCGGGACTGGATGAAAAACTGTTTTTT
D: TRBD2; J: TRBJ2-7; size: -; V: TRBV6-1; CDR3: CASSELSGRFGEQYF; DNA: TGTGCCAGCAGTGAATTAAGCGGGAGATTCGGCGAGCAGTACTTC
D: -; J: TRBJ1-6; size: -; V: TRBV2; CDR3: CASVRDAGSYNSPLHF; DNA: TGTGCCAGCGTGCGGGACGCTGGCTCCTATAATTCACCCCTCCACTTT
D: TRBD1; J: TRBJ1-6; size: -; V: TRBV19; CDR3: CASSTRQGAYNSPLHF; DNA: TGTGCCAGTAGTACTCGACAGGGGGCCTATAATTCACCCCTCCACTTT
D: TRBD1; J: TRBJ2-7; size: -; V: TRBV9; CDR3: CASSGGAMTGVYEQYF; DNA: TGTGCCAGCAGCGGAGGGGCCATGACAGGGGTCTACGAGCAGTACTTC
D: TRBD1; J: TRBJ1-1; size: few; V: TRBV6-5; CDR3: CASNFGTVAFF; DNA: TGTGCCAGCAATTTTGGGACAGTAGCTTTCTTT
D: TRBD1; J: TRBJ2-4; size: once; V: TRBV19; CDR3: CASSTPGRGIQYF; DNA: TGTGCCAGTAGTACCCCCGGCAGGGGGATTCAGTACTTC
D: -; J: TRBJ1-3; size: -; V: TRBV9; CDR3: CASSADSSGNTIYF; DNA: TGTGCCAGCAGCGCGGACAGCTCTGGAAACACCATATATTTT
D: -; J: TRBJ1-4; size: -; V: TRBV5-1; CDR3: CASSLGTVATNEKLFF; DNA: TGCGCCAGCAGCTTGGGGACAGTTGCAACTAATGAAAAACTGTTTTTT
D: -; J: TRBJ1-1; size: -; V: TRBV30; CDR3: CAWSVLGGTEAFF; DNA: TGTGCCTGGAGTGTACTCGGGGGCACTGAAGCTTTCTTT
D: TRBD2; J: TRBJ2-1; size: -; V: TRBV13; CDR3: CASSRGLAGGPAYNEQFF; DNA: TGTGCCAGCAGCCGGGGACTAGCGGGGGGGCCGGCCTACAATGAGCAGTTCTTC
D: TRBD1; J: TRBJ1-1; size: -; V: TRBV14; CDR3: CASSIPGQGSLEAFF; DNA: TGTGCCAGCAGCATTCCGGGACAGGGAAGCTTGGAAGCTTTCTTT
D: TRBD1; J: TRBJ2-1; size: -; V: TRBV24-1; CDR3: CATSDVRRQGGTQNEQFF; DNA: TGTGCCACCAGTGATGTCCGGAGACAGGGGGGAACCCAGAATGAGCAGTTCTTC
D: TRBD1; J: TRBJ1-1; size: -; V: TRBV5-1; CDR3: CASSQGQVPTEAFF; DNA: TGCGCCAGCAGCCAGGGACAGGTGCCCACTGAAGCTTTCTTT
D: -; J: TRBJ2-7; size: -; V: TRBV19; CDR3: CASTLTGSSYEQYF; DNA: TGTGCCAGTACCTTGACGGGATCCTCCTACGAGCAGTACTTC
D: -; J: TRBJ2-1; size: -; V: TRBV12-5; CDR3: CASGYRNGNEQFF; DNA: TGTGCTAGTGGTTACCGAAACGGCAATGAGCAGTTCTTC
D: TRBD1; J: TRBJ2-1; size: -; V: TRBV2; CDR3: CASKVQGASDEQFF; DNA: TGTGCCAGCAAAGTCCAGGGGGCTAGCGATGAGCAGTTCTTC
D: TRBD1; J: TRBJ2-7; size: -; V: TRBV24-1; CDR3: CATSERGTVYEQYF; DNA: TGTGCCACCAGTGAAAGAGGGACAGTCTACGAGCAGTACTTC